The entry below gives a single TCR beta chain sequence along with its context. Antigen: not known. Using immunoSEQ multiplex PCR, the repertoire was profiled, and TCRdb retains in-frame clones only, with some absent. The sample consists of 100,000 or so clones, about nine tenths of them appearing once. This sample stems from a study of T cell responses to AZD1222 COVID-19 vaccine. Study-level results: AZD1222 recipients seropositive at baseline numbered only five to seven. The donor cohort was predominantly white British with a female majority, and clonal diversity may have been underestimated.

CDR1 is MNHEY, CDR2 SVGAGI, per germline. V shed 0 bases and J shed 5 bases, with 5 bases lying between them. This CDR3 region has 13 residues. The rearrangement links TRBV6-5 to TRBJ2-1, with D unclear. The origin of this receptor is an adult in good health. Source: peripheral blood, taken on day 0 of AZD1222 vaccination. The CDR3 DNA sequence: TGTGCCAGCAGTTACTCCCCAGACAATGAGCAGTTCTTC. This translates into CASSYSPDNEQFF.